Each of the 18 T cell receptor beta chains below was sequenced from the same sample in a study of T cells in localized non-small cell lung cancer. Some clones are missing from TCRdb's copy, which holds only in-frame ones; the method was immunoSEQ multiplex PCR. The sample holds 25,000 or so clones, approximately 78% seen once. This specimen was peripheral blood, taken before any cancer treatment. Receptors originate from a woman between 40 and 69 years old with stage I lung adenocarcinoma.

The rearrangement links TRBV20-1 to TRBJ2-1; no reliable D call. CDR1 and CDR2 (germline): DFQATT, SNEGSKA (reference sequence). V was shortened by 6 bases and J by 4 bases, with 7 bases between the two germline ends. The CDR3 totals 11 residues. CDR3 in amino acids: CSARKYNEQFF. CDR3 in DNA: TGCAGTGCCCGAAAATACAATGAGCAGTTCTTC.

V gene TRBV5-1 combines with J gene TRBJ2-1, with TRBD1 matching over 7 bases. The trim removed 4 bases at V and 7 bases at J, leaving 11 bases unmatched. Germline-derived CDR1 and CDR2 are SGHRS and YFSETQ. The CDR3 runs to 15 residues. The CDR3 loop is CASSNLQGSWNEQFF. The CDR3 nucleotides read TGCGCCAGCAGCAACCTACAGGGGTCATGGAATGAGCAGTTCTTC.

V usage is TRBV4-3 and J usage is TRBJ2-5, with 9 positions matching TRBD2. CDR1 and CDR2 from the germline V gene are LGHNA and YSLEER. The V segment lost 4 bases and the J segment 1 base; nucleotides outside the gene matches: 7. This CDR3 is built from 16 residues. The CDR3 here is CASSPWGRGGQETQYF. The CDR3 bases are TGCGCCAGCAGCCCCTGGGGGCGGGGGGGCCAAGAGACCCAGTACTTC.

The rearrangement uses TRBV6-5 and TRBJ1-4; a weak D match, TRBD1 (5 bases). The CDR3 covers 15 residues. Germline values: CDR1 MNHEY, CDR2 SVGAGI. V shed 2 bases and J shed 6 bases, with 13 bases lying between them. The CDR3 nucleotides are TGTGCCAGCAGTTACGGGGACGGTGGAGATGAAAAACTGTTTTTT. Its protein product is CASSYGDGGDEKLFF.

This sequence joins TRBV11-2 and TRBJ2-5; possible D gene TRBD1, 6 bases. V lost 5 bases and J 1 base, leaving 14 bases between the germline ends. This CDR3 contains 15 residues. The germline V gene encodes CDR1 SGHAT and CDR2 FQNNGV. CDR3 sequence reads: CASSIRGQAQETQYF. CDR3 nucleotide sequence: TGTGCCAGCAGCATAAGGGGACAAGCCCAAGAGACCCAGTACTTC.

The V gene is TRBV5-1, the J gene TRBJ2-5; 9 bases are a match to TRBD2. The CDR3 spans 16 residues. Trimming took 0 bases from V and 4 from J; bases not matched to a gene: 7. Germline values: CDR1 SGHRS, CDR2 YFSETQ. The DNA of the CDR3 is TGCGCCAGCAGCTTGGCCGCGGGGGGGCGGAGAGAGACCCAGTACTTC. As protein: CASSLAAGGRRETQYF.

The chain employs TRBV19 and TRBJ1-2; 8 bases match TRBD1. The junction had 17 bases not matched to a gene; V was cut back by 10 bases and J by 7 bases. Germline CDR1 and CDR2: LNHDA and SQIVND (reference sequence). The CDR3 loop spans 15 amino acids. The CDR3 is CATRFSDRGPSGYTF. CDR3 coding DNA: TGTGCCACCCGATTTTCTGACAGGGGCCCCAGTGGCTACACCTTC. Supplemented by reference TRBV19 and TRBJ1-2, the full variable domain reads DGGITQSPKYLFRKEGQNVTLSCEQNLNHDAMYWYRQDPGQGLRLIYYSQIVNDFQKGDIAEGYSVSREKKESFPLTVTSAQKNPTAFYLCATRFSDRGPSGYTFGSGTRLTVV.

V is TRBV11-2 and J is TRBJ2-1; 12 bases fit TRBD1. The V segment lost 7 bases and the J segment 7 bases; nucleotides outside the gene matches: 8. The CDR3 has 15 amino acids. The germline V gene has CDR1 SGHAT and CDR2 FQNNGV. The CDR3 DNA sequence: TGTGCCAGCACCTCCCCGGGACAGGGGGCTAATGAGCAGTTCTTC. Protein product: CASTSPGQGANEQFF.

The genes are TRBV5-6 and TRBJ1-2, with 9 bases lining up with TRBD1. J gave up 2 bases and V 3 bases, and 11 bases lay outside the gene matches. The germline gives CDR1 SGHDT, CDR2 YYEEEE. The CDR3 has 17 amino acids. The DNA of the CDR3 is TGTGCCAGCAGCTCACTGCACCGACAGGGGGTAAACTATGGCTACACCTTC. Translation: CASSSLHRQGVNYGYTF.

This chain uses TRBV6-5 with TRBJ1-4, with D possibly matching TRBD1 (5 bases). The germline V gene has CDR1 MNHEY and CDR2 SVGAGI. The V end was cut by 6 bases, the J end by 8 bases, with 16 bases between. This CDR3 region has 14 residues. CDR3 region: CASRRPGPGEKLFF. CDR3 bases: TGTGCCAGCAGGAGGCCGGGACCCGGGGAAAAACTGTTTTTT.

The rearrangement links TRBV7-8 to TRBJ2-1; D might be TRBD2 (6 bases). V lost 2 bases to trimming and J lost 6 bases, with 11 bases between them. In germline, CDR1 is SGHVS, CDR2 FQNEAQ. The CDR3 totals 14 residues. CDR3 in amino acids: CASSLNLGGNEQFF. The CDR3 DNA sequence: TGTGCCAGCAGCTTAAATTTGGGGGGCAATGAGCAGTTCTTC.

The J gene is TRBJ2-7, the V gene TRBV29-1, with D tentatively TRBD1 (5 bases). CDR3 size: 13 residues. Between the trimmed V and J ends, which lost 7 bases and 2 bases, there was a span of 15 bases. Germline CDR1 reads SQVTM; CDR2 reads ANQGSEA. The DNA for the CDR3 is TGCAGCGCTTTGCAAGGGGTTACCTACGAGCAGTACTTC. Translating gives CSALQGVTYEQYF.

The CDR3 reads CASSLGGNSYNEQFF. In nucleotides, the CDR3 is TGTGCCAGCAGCTTAGGGGGGAACTCCTACAATGAGCAGTTCTTC. V and J are TRBV7-2 and TRBJ2-1; D is possibly TRBD1 or TRBD2 (5 bases each). Germline V gives CDR1 SGHTA, CDR2 FQGNSA. The CDR3 contains 15 residues. Trimming took off 1 base at V and 0 bases at J, with 7 bases between the two ends.

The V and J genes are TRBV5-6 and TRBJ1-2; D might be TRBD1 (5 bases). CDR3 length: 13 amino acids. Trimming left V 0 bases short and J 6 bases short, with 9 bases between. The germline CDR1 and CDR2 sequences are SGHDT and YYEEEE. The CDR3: CASSLGQTHGYTF. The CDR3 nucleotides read TGTGCCAGCAGCTTGGGACAGACCCATGGCTACACCTTC.

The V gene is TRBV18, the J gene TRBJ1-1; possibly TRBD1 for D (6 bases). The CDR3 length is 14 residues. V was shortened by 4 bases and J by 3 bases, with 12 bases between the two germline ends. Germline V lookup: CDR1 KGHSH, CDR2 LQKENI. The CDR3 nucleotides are TGTGCCAGCTCACGGGGGGCGCGAGACACTGAAGCTTTCTTT. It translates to CASSRGARDTEAFF.

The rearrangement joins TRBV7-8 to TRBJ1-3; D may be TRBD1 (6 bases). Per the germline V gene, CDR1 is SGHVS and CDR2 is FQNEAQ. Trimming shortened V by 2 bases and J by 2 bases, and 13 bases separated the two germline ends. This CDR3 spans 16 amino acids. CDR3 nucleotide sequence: TGTGCCAGCAGCTTAATATATACAGGGCCTGGAAACACCATATATTTT. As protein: CASSLIYTGPGNTIYF.

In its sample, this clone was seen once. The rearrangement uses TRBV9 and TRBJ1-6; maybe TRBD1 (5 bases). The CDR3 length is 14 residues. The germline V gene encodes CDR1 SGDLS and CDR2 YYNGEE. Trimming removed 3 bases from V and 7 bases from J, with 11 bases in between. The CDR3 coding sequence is TGTGCCAGCAGCGGAGGGGCGGGCAATTCACCCCTCCACTTT. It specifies CASSGGAGNSPLHF.

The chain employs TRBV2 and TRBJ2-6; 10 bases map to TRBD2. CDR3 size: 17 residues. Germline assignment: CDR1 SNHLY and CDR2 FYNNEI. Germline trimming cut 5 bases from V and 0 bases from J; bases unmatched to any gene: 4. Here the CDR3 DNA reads TGTGCCAGCAGTCGGCTAGCGGGGGCCTCTGGGGCCAACGTCCTGACTTTC. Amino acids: CASSRLAGASGANVLTF. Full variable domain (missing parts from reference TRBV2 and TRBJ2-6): EPEVTQTPSHQVTQMGQEVILRCVPISNHLYFYWYRQILGQKVEFLVSFYNNEISEKSEIFDDQFSVERPDGSNFTLKIRSTKLEDSAMYFCASSRLAGASGANVLTFGAGSRLTVL.